This entry describes one T cell receptor beta chain. Its target is unknown. The data were obtained in a study of blood T cells in healthy people across ages. Study in general: Capture via template switching afforded approximately one barcoded beta molecule per two T cells.

Samples had at least 7 million PBMCs isolated from them. Study observations and caveats: Estimated diversity across one million T cells was deemed an underestimate. Per million T cells, TCR beta diversity dropped roughly linearly as age increased.

The use of a sample-barcoded 5' primer and a J-beta primer mix characterized a second PCR of about 7 to 12 cycles. Each CDR3 protein gets one entry after TCRdb re-called the 5' RACE reads with MiXCR. The sample holds under 800,000 distinct CDR3 sequences; around a fifth are singletons and the top ten take about 3.6%. The CDR3 covers 15 residues. Germline V gene data show CDR1 as MNHEY and CDR2 as SVGAGI. The V end was cut by 10 bases, the J end by 6 bases, with 24 bases between. V and J are TRBV6-5 and TRBJ1-2; TRBD1 is a possible D gene (6 bases). This TCR was recovered from a man aged 65 to 85 in good health. Source material: blood. The CDR3 loop reads CATHAPQGFGDGYTF. As DNA, the CDR3 is TGTGCCACCCACGCTCCCCAGGGGTTCGGGGATGGCTACACCTTC.